This record concerns one TCR beta chain sequence. The sample belongs to a study of OX40 agonist ivuxolimab in advanced cancers. Germline assignment: CDR1 MNHEY and CDR2 SMNVEV (reference sequence). Trimming stripped 5 bases from V and 1 base from J, with 12 bases between. This CDR3 comprises 15 residues. Sequenced by immunoSEQ multiplex PCR; TCRdb stores in-frame clones only, minus some. The repertoire consists of approximately 60,000 clones, with around 77% occurring once and the leading ten covering roughly 6.3%. The TCR was taken from an adult with an advanced solid tumor such as melanoma, head and neck, liver or kidney cancer. Material: CD4+ or CD8+ T cells sorted from blood, obtained in a trial of the OX40 agonist ivuxolimab. The V gene is TRBV27, the J gene TRBJ1-5; no clear D. The DNA for the CDR3 is TGTGCCAGCAGTGAACTTACAGTCAGCAATCAGCCCCAGCATTTT. Amino acid sequence: CASSELTVSNQPQHF.